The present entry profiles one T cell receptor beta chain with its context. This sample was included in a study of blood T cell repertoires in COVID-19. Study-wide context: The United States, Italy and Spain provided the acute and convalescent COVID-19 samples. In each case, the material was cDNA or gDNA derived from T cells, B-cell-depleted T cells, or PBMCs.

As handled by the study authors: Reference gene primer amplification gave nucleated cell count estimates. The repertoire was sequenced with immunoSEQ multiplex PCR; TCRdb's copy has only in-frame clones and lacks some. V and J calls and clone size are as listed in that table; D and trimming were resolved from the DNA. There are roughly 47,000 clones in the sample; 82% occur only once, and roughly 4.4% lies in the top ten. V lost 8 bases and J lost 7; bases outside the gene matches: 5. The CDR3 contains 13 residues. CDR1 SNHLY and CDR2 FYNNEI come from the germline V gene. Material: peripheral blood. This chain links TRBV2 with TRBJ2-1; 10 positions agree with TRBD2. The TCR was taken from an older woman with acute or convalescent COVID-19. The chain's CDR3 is CASVTSGRNEQFF. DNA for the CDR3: TGTGCCAGCGTGACTAGCGGGCGGAATGAGCAGTTCTTC.